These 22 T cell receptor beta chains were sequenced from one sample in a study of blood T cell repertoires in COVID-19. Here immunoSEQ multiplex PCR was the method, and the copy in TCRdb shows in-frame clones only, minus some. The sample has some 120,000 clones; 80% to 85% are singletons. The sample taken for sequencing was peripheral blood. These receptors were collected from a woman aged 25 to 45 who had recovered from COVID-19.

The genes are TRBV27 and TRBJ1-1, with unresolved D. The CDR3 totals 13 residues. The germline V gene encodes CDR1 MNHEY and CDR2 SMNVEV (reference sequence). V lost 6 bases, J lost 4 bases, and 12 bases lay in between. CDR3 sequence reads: CASSSRRGTEAFF. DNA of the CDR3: TGTGCCAGCAGCTCTAGACGGGGCACTGAAGCTTTCTTT.

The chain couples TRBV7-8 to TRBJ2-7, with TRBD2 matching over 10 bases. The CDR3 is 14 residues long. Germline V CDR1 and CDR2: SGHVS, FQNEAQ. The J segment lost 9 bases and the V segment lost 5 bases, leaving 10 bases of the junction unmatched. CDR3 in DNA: TGTGCCAGCAGCCAACTAGCGGGGCCGCTAGGGCAGTACTTC. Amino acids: CASSQLAGPLGQYF.

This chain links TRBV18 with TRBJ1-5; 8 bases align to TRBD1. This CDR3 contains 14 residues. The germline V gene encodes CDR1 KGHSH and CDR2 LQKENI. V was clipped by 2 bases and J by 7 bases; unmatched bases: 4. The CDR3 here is CASSPDRGSQPQHF. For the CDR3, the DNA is TGTGCCAGCTCACCAGACAGGGGAAGCCAGCCCCAGCATTTT.

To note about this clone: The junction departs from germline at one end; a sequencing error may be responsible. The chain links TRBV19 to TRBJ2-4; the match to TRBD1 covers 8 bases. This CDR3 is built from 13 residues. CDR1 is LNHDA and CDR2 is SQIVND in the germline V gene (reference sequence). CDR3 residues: CASSIDESGQGHF. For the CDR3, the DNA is TGTGCCAGTAGTATAGATGAATCCGGACAGGGTCACTTC.

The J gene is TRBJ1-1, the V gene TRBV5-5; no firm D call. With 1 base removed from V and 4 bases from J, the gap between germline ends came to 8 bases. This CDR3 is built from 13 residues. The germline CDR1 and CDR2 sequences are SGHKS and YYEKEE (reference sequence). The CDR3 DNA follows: TGTGCCAGCAGCTTGTTACGGGGCACTGAAGCTTTCTTT. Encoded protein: CASSLLRGTEAFF.

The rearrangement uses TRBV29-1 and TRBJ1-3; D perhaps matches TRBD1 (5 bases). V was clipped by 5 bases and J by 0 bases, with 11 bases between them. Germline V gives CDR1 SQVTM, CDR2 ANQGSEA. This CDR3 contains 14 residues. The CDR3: CSVITGASGNTIYF. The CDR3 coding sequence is TGCAGCGTTATTACAGGAGCCTCTGGAAACACCATATATTTT.

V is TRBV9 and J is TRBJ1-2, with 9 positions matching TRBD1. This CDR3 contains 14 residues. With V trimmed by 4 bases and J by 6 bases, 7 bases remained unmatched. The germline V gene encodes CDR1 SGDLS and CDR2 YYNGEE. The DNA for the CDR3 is TGTGCCAGCAGCTCCCGGGACAGGGTGGATGGCTACACCTTC. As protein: CASSSRDRVDGYTF.

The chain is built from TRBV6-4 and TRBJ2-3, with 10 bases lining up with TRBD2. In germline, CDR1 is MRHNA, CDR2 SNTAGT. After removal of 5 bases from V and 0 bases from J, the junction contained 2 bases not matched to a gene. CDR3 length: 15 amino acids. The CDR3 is CASSPTSGSTDTQYF. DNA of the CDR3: TGTGCCAGCAGTCCGACTAGCGGGAGCACAGATACGCAGTATTTT.

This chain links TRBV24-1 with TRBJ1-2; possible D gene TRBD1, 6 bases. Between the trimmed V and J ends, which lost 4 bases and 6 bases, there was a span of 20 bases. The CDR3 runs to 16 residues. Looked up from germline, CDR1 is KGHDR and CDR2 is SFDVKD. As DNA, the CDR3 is TGTGCCACCAGTGACCGTAGGACAGCCTCGGTGGATGGCTACACCTTC. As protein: CATSDRRTASVDGYTF.

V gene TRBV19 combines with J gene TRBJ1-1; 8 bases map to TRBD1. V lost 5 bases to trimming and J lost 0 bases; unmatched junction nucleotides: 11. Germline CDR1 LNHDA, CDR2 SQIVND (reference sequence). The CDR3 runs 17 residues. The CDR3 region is CASSPRTGHDMNTEAFF. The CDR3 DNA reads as TGTGCCAGTAGTCCAAGGACAGGGCACGACATGAACACTGAAGCTTTCTTT.

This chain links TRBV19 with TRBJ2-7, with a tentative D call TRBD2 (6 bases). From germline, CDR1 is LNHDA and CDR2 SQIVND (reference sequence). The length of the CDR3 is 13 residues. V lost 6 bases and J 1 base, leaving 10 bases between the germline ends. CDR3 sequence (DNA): TGTGCCAGTAGCGACGGGAGATCCTACGAGCAGTACTTC. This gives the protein CASSDGRSYEQYF.

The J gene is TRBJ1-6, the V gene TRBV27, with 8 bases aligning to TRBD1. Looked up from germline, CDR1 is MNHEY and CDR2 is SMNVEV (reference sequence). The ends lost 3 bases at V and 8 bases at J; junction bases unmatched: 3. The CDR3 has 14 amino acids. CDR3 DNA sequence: TGTGCCAGCAGTTTTTCAGGGGGCGATTCACCCCTCCACTTT. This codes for CASSFSGGDSPLHF.

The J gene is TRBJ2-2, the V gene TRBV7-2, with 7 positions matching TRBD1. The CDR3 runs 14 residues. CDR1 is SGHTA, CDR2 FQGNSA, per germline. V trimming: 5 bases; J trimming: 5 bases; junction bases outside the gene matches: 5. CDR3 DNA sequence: TGTGCCAGCAGCCTTGAACAGGGGACCGGGGAGCTGTTTTTT. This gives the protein CASSLEQGTGELFF. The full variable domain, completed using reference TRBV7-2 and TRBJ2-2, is GAGVSQSPSNKVTEKGKDVELRCDPISGHTALYWYRQSLGQGLEFLIYFQGNSAPDKSGLPSDRFSAERTGGSVSTLTIQRTQQEDSAVYLCASSLEQGTGELFFGEGSRLTVL.

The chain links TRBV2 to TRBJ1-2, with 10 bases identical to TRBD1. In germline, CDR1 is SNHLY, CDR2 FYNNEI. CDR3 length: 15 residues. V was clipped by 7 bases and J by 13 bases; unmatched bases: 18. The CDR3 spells CASTLSGTGALLVTF. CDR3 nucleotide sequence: TGTGCCAGCACTCTCTCCGGGACAGGGGCCTTACTCGTCACCTTC.

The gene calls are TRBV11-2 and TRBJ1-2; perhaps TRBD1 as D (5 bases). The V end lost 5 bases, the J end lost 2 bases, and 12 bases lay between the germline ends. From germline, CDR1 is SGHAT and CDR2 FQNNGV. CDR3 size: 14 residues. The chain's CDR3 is CASSPPDRNYGYTF. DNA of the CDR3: TGTGCCAGCAGCCCCCCCGACAGAAACTATGGCTACACCTTC.

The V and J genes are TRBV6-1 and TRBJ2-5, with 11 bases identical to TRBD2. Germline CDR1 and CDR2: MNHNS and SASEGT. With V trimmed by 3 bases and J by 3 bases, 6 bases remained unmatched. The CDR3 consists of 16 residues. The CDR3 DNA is TGTGCCAGCAGTGAGCTTGATAGCGGGAGGGAAGAGACCCAGTACTTC. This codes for CASSELDSGREETQYF.

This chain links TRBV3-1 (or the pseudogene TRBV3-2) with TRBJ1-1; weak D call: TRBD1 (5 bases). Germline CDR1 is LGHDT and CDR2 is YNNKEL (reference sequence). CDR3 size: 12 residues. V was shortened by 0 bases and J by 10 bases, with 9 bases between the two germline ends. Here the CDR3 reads CASSQEGGRAFF. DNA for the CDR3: TGTGCCAGCAGCCAAGAGGGGGGAAGAGCTTTCTTT.

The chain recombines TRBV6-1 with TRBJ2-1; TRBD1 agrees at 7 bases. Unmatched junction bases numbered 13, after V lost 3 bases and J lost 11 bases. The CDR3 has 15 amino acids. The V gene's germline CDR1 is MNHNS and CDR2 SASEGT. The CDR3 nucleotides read TGTGCCAGCAGTGAGACCGGGACAGTTGGCGCGAAGCAGTTCTTC. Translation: CASSETGTVGAKQFF.

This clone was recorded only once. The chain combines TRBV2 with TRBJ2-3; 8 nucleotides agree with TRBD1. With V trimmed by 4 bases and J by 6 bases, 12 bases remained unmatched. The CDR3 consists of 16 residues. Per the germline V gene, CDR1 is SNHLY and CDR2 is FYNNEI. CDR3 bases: TGTGCCAGCAGTGTTAGAACGGACAGGGCTTTCGATACGCAGTATTTT. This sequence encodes CASSVRTDRAFDTQYF.

The chain's CDR3 is CASSYSRVKDEQFF. The CDR3 region has the DNA TGTGCCAGCAGTTACTCGCGGGTAAAGGATGAGCAGTTCTTC. V and J are TRBV6-6 and TRBJ2-1; weak D call: TRBD2 (5 bases). Trimming took 0 bases from V and 8 from J, leaving 11 bases between them. CDR3 length: 14 residues. Looked up from germline, CDR1 is MNHNY and CDR2 is SVGAGI (reference sequence).

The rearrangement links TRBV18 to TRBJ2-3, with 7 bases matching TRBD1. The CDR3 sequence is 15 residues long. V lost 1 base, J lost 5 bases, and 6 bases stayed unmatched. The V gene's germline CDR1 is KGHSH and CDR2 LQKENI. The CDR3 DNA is TGTGCCAGCTCACCACAGACAGGGCCCGAAGATACGCAGTATTTT. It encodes CASSPQTGPEDTQYF.

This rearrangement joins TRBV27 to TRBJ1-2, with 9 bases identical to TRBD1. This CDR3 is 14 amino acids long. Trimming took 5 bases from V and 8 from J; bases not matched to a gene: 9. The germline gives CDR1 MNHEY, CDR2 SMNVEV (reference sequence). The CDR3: CASSRGTGSNGYTF. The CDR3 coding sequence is TGTGCCAGCAGTAGGGGGACAGGGAGTAACGGCTACACCTTC.